The sequence of this TCR beta chain was determined in a study of blood T cell repertoires in COVID-19. From germline, CDR1 is LGHDT and CDR2 YNNKEL (reference sequence). With 1 base clipped from V and 8 bases from J, the junction kept 4 bases outside the gene matches. The CDR3 runs 16 residues. Libraries were prepared by immunoSEQ multiplex PCR; TCRdb keeps only in-frame clonotypes and omits some of them. The sample has around 100,000 clones, about 87% seen once. This clone came up once. The TCR sequence derives from a human donor in a cohort sampled during active COVID-19. The sample was peripheral blood. The chain employs TRBV3-1 (or the pseudogene TRBV3-2) and TRBJ2-1, with 14 bases fitting TRBD2. The CDR3 DNA is TGTGCCAGCAGCCAAGGGACTAGCGGGAGGATCGATGAGCAGTTCTTC. Amino acid sequence: CASSQGTSGRIDEQFF.